This T cell receptor (beta chain) is drawn from a study of spatial heterogeneity in lung cancer. The CDR3 sequence is 14 residues long. The V end was cut by 1 base, the J end by 4 bases, with 9 bases between. In germline, CDR1 is SGHAT, CDR2 FQNNGV. Time point reported: blood at routine non-recurrence follow-up after resection. TCRdb reanalysed the 5' RACE reads using MiXCR and keeps one entry per CDR3 protein. The data contain roughly 72,000 distinct CDR3 sequences, 8% to 10% of them singletons. The sample was PBMCs, taken at follow-up. The V call is TRBV11-2, the J call TRBJ2-3; no definite D call. The clonotype was recovered from a female donor with early-stage non-small cell lung cancer. CDR3 DNA sequence: TGTGCCAGCAGCTTAGCTAGGGCTGCAGATACGCAGTATTTT. Its translation is CASSLARAADTQYF.